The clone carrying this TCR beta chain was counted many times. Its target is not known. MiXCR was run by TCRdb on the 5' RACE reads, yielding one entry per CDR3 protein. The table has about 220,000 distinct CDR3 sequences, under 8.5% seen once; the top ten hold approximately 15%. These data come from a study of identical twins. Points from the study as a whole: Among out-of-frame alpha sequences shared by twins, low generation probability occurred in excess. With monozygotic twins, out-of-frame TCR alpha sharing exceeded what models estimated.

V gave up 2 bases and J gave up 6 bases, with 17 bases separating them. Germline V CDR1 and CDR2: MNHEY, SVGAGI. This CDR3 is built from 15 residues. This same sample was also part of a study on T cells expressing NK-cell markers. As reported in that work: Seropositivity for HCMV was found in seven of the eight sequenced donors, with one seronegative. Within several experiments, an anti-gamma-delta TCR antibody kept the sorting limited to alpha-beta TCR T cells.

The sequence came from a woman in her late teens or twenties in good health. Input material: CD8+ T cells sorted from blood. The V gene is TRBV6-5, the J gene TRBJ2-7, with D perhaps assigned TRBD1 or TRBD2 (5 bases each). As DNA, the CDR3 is TGTGCCAGCAGTTACGGGTCAGGGAGTAGGGGCGAGCAGTACTTC. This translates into CASSYGSGSRGEQYF.